This entry describes one TCR beta chain. The data originate from a study of T cell responses to AZD1222 COVID-19 vaccine. Profiled with immunoSEQ multiplex PCR; TCRdb holds only in-frame clones, not every one. Among approximately 150,000 clones, around 92% were seen once, and the ten largest hold about 2.3%. Sequenced material: peripheral blood, taken on day 0 of AZD1222 vaccination. This TCR was sampled from an adult in good health.

The CDR3 here is CASSVGIGREETQYF. In DNA form, the CDR3 reads TGTGCCAGCAGCGTAGGGATAGGGAGGGAAGAGACCCAGTACTTC. The chain uses TRBV9 and TRBJ2-5; 7 nucleotides agree with TRBD2. CDR3 length equals 15 residues. Germline CDR1 and CDR2: SGDLS and YYNGEE. J gave up 3 bases and V 0 bases, and 5 bases lay outside the gene matches.